This TCR beta chain is drawn from a study of blood T cell repertoires in COVID-19. Study-wide background: Samples came from the United States, Italy and Spain, spanning acute and convalescent COVID-19. PBMCs, B-cell-depleted T cells, or T cells were the source of the cDNA or gDNA that made up the material.

Seattle participants joined during active infection and were tracked over time. In the original processing: How many nucleated cells were present was estimated from reference gene primer amplification. Method: immunoSEQ multiplex PCR; TCRdb's copy keeps in-frame clones and lacks some. The D gene and trimming were derived from the DNA, and the V and J assignments and clone size from that table. There are about 58,000 clones in the sample; 65% to 85% occur only once, and 9.6% lies in the top ten. The CDR3 is made up of 14 amino acids. The trim removed 5 bases at V and 7 bases at J, leaving 8 bases unmatched. Germline V gene lookup returns CDR1 SGHTA and CDR2 FQGNSA.

The chain uses TRBV7-2 and TRBJ2-7, with 10 bases aligning to TRBD1. Sequencing was performed on peripheral blood. This receptor was obtained from a man at least 80 years old with COVID-19, enrolled during active disease. CDR3 in amino acids: CASSPRQGAGEQYF. The DNA of the CDR3 is TGTGCCAGCAGCCCCCGACAGGGGGCAGGAGAGCAGTACTTC.